This T cell receptor (beta chain) was obtained from a study of T cells after yellow fever vaccination. Germline CDR1 and CDR2: SGHAT and FQNNGV. V shed 5 bases, J shed 5 bases, and the junction held 11 bases outside the gene matches. This CDR3 contains 15 residues. This clonotype came up a few times. Its antigen is not identified. General observations from the study: The appearance of a small share of clonotypes in both CD4 and CD8 compartments was observed.

TCRdb independently ran MiXCR on the 5' RACE reads; one entry per CDR3 protein. The profile shows 200,000 to 250,000 distinct CDR3 sequences, 3.2% of them singletons. This chain uses TRBV11-2 with TRBJ2-5, with 7 bases fitting TRBD1. Sequencing was performed on CD4+ T cells sorted from PBMCs, taken 10 days after the yellow fever booster vaccination. The sequence was collected from a man aged 18-30 years who received the YFV17D yellow fever vaccine. The CDR3 nucleotides are TGTGCCAGCAGCCTGAGGGGGCGCGTAGTGGAGACCCAGTACTTC. This sequence encodes CASSLRGRVVETQYF.